This TCR beta chain emerged from a study of T cells in localized non-small cell lung cancer. Study results and limitations: A median of roughly 55 of the top 100 tumor clones appeared in adjacent lung, which was paired and uninvolved.

In its sample, this clone was seen once. Its antigen is unknown. Germline V gene sequence: CDR1 SGHAT, CDR2 FQNNGV. V was cut by 1 base and J by 1 base, with 13 bases left in between. The CDR3 is 16 residues long. The method was immunoSEQ multiplex PCR; TCRdb's version includes in-frame clones alone and lacks a portion of them. The data contain tens of thousands of clones, roughly 86% of them seen just once; the ten biggest clones take up 13%. The specimen comprised peripheral blood, sampled before any cancer treatment. V usage is TRBV11-2 and J usage is TRBJ1-1; D might be TRBD1 (6 bases). The sequence came from a female donor over 55 with stage I lung adenocarcinoma. The CDR3 bases are TGTGCCAGCAGCTTAGGTTTAGGGACAACGAACACTGAAGCTTTCTTT. This gives the protein CASSLGLGTTNTEAFF.